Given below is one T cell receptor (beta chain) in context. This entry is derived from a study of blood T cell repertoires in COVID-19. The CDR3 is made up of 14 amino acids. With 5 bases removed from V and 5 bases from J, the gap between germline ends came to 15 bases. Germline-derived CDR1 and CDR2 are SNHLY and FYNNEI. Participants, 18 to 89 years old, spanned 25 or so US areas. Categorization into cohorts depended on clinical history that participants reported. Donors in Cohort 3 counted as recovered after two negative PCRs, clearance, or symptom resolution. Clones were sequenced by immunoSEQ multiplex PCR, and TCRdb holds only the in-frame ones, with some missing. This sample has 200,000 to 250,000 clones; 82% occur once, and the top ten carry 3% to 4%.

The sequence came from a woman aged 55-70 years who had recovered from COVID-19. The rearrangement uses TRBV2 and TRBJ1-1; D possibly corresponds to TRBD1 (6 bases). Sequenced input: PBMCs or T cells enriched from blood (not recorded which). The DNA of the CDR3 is TGTGCCAGCAGTCCCCAGGGGTACTGGACTGAAGCTTTCTTT. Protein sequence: CASSPQGYWTEAFF.